This T cell receptor (beta chain) comes out of a study of glioma-infiltrating T cells. Whole-study findings and limits: Gliomas, especially low-grade, showed above-expected tissue-blood divergence; non-neoplastic patients showed below. Very few CDR3 sequences were shared between tissue and blood.

V was pared by 1 base and J by 11 bases, with 10 bases of the junction left unmatched. The CDR3 is 14 amino acids. Germline CDR1 is SGHAT and CDR2 is FQNNGV. TCR alpha and beta CDR3 regions were amplified from RNA using iRepertoire nested multiplex PCR. Input was about 85-400 ng of tissue mRNA or PBMC total RNA. A single record per CDR3 protein comes from TCRdb applying MiXCR to the multiplex PCR reads. The sample shows roughly 190,000 distinct CDR3 sequences, roughly 32% of them seen only once. This clonotype was picked up a small number of times. The antigen is undetermined. The chain uses TRBV11-2 and TRBJ2-5; TRBD1 agrees at 7 bases. The sequence was collected from a human donor with low-grade glioma or glioblastoma, undergoing nonglioma brain surgery, or in good health (not recorded which). Sequences were obtained from glioma tissue, nonneoplastic brain tissue, or PBMCs (not recorded which). CDR3 amino acids: CASSLAGTVNEQYF. CDR3 in DNA: TGTGCCAGCAGCTTAGCAGGGACAGTGAATGAGCAGTACTTC.